A selection of T cell receptor beta chains follows, all from one sample in a study of beta chain features in type 1 diabetes. Clones were sequenced by immunoSEQ multiplex PCR, and TCRdb holds only the in-frame ones, with some missing. The sample yields approximately 57,000 clones, 52% seen once. Sequencing was done on a sample of Tregs from blood. The receptors derive from a woman in her forties with type 1 diabetes. Each CDR3 is given with its conserved first and last residue. Each record gives: J gene, V gene, clone size, D gene, CDR3 DNA, CDR3 protein. The D gene is left open where the match is weak. Where a row states a size, it is once, few, many or the class of an expanded clone; other rows omit it.

J: TRBJ2-3; V: TRBV5-5; size: few; D: NA; DNA: TGTGCCAGCAGCCCAACAGGGTTCACAGATACGCAGTATTTT; CDR3: CASSPTGFTDTQYF
J: TRBJ2-7; V: TRBV5-1; size: NA; D: NA; DNA: TGCGCCAGCAGCTTGGGGCAGACAGGCACCTACGAGCAGTACTTC; CDR3: CASSLGQTGTYEQYF
J: TRBJ2-2; V: TRBV11-2; size: few; D: TRBD2; DNA: TGTGCCAGCAGCTTAGATCTACGACTAGCGGGAGGGACCGGGGAGCTGTTTTTT; CDR3: CASSLDLRLAGGTGELFF
J: TRBJ1-1; V: TRBV7-9; size: NA; D: NA; DNA: TGTGCCAGCAGCTTTCAGGTGAACACTGAAGCTTTCTTT; CDR3: CASSFQVNTEAFF
J: TRBJ1-5; V: TRBV4-3; size: NA; D: NA; DNA: TGCGCCAGCAGCCAAGAAGCTAGCAATCAGCCCCAGCATTTT; CDR3: CASSQEASNQPQHF
J: TRBJ1-1; V: TRBV5-8; size: NA; D: NA; DNA: TGTGCCAGCAGCTTGCGAGGGGGTTTGAACACTGAAGCTTTCTTT; CDR3: CASSLRGGLNTEAFF
J: TRBJ1-2; V: TRBV6-5; size: few; D: NA; DNA: TGTGCCAGCAGTTACTCTCCGGTTTTGAGCTATGGCTACACCTTC; CDR3: CASSYSPVLSYGYTF
J: TRBJ2-3; V: TRBV5-1; size: NA; D: TRBD1; DNA: TGCGCCAGCAGCACGGGACAGGGGGCAGATACGCAGTATTTT; CDR3: CASSTGQGADTQYF
J: TRBJ1-3; V: TRBV6-5; size: once; D: TRBD1; DNA: TGTGCCAGCAGTGCACCACAGGGGAACACCATATATTTT; CDR3: CASSAPQGNTIYF
J: TRBJ2-2; V: TRBV7-9; size: NA; D: NA; DNA: TGTGCCAGCAGTAGCTTCTATGGTCGGCCGAACACCGGGGAGCTGTTTTTT; CDR3: CASSSFYGRPNTGELFF
J: TRBJ2-7; V: TRBV5-1; size: NA; D: NA; DNA: TGCGCCAGCAGCTTCACAGGCAGCGAGCAGTACTTC; CDR3: CASSFTGSEQYF
J: TRBJ2-7; V: TRBV18; size: NA; D: NA; DNA: TGTGCCAGCTCACCCGGCGGGGACGAGCAGTACTTC; CDR3: CASSPGGDEQYF
J: TRBJ2-7; V: TRBV11-2; size: medium-sized; D: NA; DNA: TGTGCCAGCAGCGTGGACAGCCCCTTGGGGGAGCAGTACTTC; CDR3: CASSVDSPLGEQYF
J: TRBJ2-1; V: TRBV4-2; size: NA; D: TRBD2; DNA: TGTGCCAGCAGCCTCGACTTTGGGAGGGCCCTACATGAGCAGTTCTTC; CDR3: CASSLDFGRALHEQFF
J: TRBJ2-5; V: TRBV7-2; size: few; D: NA; DNA: TGTGCCAGCAGCTCCCCTGGGAGTTTAGAGACCCAGTACTTC; CDR3: CASSSPGSLETQYF
J: TRBJ1-1; V: TRBV6-5; size: few; D: NA; DNA: TGTGCCAGCAGTCAGGGATTGGGCACTGAAGCTTTCTTT; CDR3: CASSQGLGTEAFF
J: TRBJ1-1; V: TRBV10-3; size: few; D: NA; DNA: TGTGCCATCAGTGCGGGGAGGGAGAACACTGAAGCTTTCTTT; CDR3: CAISAGRENTEAFF
J: TRBJ2-5; V: TRBV5-1; size: NA; D: TRBD2; DNA: TGCGCCAGCAGCGCGGGACTAGCGGGGGGGCCAGAGACCCAGTACTTC; CDR3: CASSAGLAGGPETQYF
J: TRBJ1-1; V: TRBV5-4; size: NA; D: NA; DNA: TGTGCCAGCAGCCGGGACACCCTGAGTCCCTTGAACACTGAAGCTTTCTTT; CDR3: CASSRDTLSPLNTEAFF
J: TRBJ1-6; V: TRBV6-5; size: NA; D: NA; DNA: TGTGCCAGCAGTCTACAGGGTGGTAATTCACCCCTCCACTTT; CDR3: CASSLQGGNSPLHF
J: TRBJ1-1; V: TRBV11-1; size: NA; D: TRBD1; DNA: TGTGCCAGCAGCTTAATCGGGACAGTGAACACTGAAGCTTTCTTT; CDR3: CASSLIGTVNTEAFF
J: TRBJ2-1; V: TRBV7-3; size: few; D: NA; DNA: TGTGCCAGCAGCGCCTCTCAGCGCGGGTACAATGAGCAGTTCTTC; CDR3: CASSASQRGYNEQFF
J: TRBJ2-5; V: TRBV7-9; size: NA; D: TRBD2; DNA: TGTGCCAGCAGCCAACTAGCGGTTCAAGAGACCCAGTACTTC; CDR3: CASSQLAVQETQYF
J: TRBJ1-2; V: TRBV7-2; size: few; D: NA; DNA: TGTGCCAGCAGCTTAGTGGGGGGAGCAAACTATGGCTACACCTTC; CDR3: CASSLVGGANYGYTF
J: TRBJ2-7; V: TRBV6-6; size: few; D: TRBD2; DNA: TGTGCCAGCAGTGCGGGACTAGCGGGAGGGCGCAACGAGCAGTACTTC; CDR3: CASSAGLAGGRNEQYF
J: TRBJ2-1; V: TRBV7-2; size: few; D: TRBD2; DNA: TGTGCCAGCAGCATTTGGTTAGGGAGGGCCATTTTGGAGCAGTTCTTC; CDR3: CASSIWLGRAILEQFF
J: TRBJ2-5; V: TRBV7-2; size: NA; D: NA; DNA: TGTGCCAGCAGACGCGGACAGTCCCAAGAGACCCAGTACTTC; CDR3: CASRRGQSQETQYF
J: TRBJ1-2; V: TRBV27; size: NA; D: NA; DNA: TGTGCCAGCAGTGTCAGGGTTAACTATGGCTACACCTTC; CDR3: CASSVRVNYGYTF
J: TRBJ1-2; V: TRBV28; size: NA; D: NA; DNA: TGTGCCAGCAGTTTATCTGGGCAGTCCTATGGCTACACCTTC; CDR3: CASSLSGQSYGYTF
J: TRBJ1-4; V: TRBV9; size: NA; D: TRBD1; DNA: TGTGCCAGCAGCGTAGCTACCGGGACAGGCCATAATGAAAAACTGTTTTTT; CDR3: CASSVATGTGHNEKLFF
J: TRBJ2-3; V: TRBV7-2; size: once; D: TRBD2; DNA: TGTGCCAGCAGCTGGGCTAGCGGGGGAGGCACGCAGTATTTT; CDR3: CASSWASGGGTQYF
J: TRBJ2-7; V: TRBV6-1; size: NA; D: NA; DNA: TGTGCCAGCATTGTCAGCCGGGGGAAGTCCTACGAGCAGTACTTC; CDR3: CASIVSRGKSYEQYF
J: TRBJ2-2; V: TRBV7-2; size: NA; D: NA; DNA: TGTGCCAGCAGCCGTTCCATAAGCGCTGAGGGGGAGCTGTTTTTT; CDR3: CASSRSISAEGELFF
J: TRBJ1-3; V: TRBV5-1; size: few; D: NA; DNA: TGCGCCAGCAGCGAGGGCTCTGGAAACACCATATATTTT; CDR3: CASSEGSGNTIYF
J: TRBJ2-7; V: TRBV7-2; size: few; D: NA; DNA: TGTGCCAGCAGCTTAAACAGGAATTCCTACGAGCAGTACTTC; CDR3: CASSLNRNSYEQYF
J: TRBJ1-1; V: TRBV21-1; size: once; D: NA; DNA: TGTGCCAGCAGCCCGACAGGGATGAAAACTGAAGCTTTCTTT; CDR3: CASSPTGMKTEAFF